The rows below give T cell receptor beta chains drawn from one sample of a study of cytomegalovirus exposure and HLA in healthy donors. Clones were sequenced by immunoSEQ multiplex PCR, and TCRdb holds only the in-frame ones, with some missing. Among under 200,000 clones, about 82% were seen once, and the ten largest hold 2% to 2.5%. The sequencing input was PBMCs. The receptors come from a woman between 45 and 65 years old in good health and CMV-seronegative. Each CDR3 is given with its conserved first and last residue. The D gene is left open where the match is weak.

CASSNPGGLAKNIQYF TGTGCCAGTAGTAACCCCGGGGGGCTAGCCAAAAACATTCAGTACTTC TRBJ2-4 TRBV19 NA
CASSPIPRETQYF TGTGCCAGCTCACCGATTCCCCGGGAGACCCAGTACTTC TRBJ2-5 TRBV18 NA
CASSQDQRTAQYF TGTGCCAGCAGCCAAGATCAGCGCACGGCGCAGTACTTC TRBJ2-7 TRBV14 NA
CASTYRGGSGNTIYF TGTGCCAGCACCTATAGGGGGGGATCTGGAAACACCATATATTTT TRBJ1-3 TRBV2 NA
CASSQADVRGGKYGYTF TGCGCCAGCAGCCAAGCTGATGTTCGAGGGGGTAAATATGGCTACACCTTC TRBJ1-2 TRBV4-1 NA
CASRSEPDTQYF TGTGCCAGCCGCTCCGAGCCAGATACGCAGTATTTT TRBJ2-3 TRBV7-9 NA
CASSLLSAGGAGELFF TGTGCCAGCAGCTTGTTATCAGCGGGGGGGGCCGGGGAGCTGTTTTTT TRBJ2-2 TRBV7-3 TRBD2
CASRGGQGTVTDTQYF TGTGCCAGCAGGGGTGGACAGGGGACGGTCACAGATACGCAGTATTTT TRBJ2-3 TRBV28 TRBD1
CASSVTPRNEQYF TGTGCCAGCAGCGTAACCCCTAGGAACGAGCAGTACTTC TRBJ2-7 TRBV9 NA
CASSLARGTQETQYF TGTGCCAGCAGCTTGGCACGCGGGACTCAAGAGACCCAGTACTTC TRBJ2-5 TRBV5-5 NA
CASRSEGFNLNPEKLFF TGTGCCAGCAGATCGGAGGGCTTTAATCTGAATCCTGAAAAACTGTTTTTT TRBJ1-4 TRBV7-2 NA
CASSFTRMNTEAFF TGTGCCAGCAGTTTTACCAGAATGAACACTGAAGCTTTCTTT TRBJ1-1 TRBV28 NA
CASSLAAGGRNTEAFF TGTGCCAGCAGCTTAGCGGCAGGGGGGAGGAACACTGAAGCTTTCTTT TRBJ1-1 TRBV7-9 TRBD1
CASSPAVQGLEVRGSGANVLTF TGCGCCAGCAGCCCTGCTGTTCAGGGACTAGAGGTGCGAGGCTCTGGGGCCAACGTCCTGACTTTC TRBJ2-6 TRBV5-1 TRBD2
CASSFREKGNGYAF TGTGCCAGCAGTTTTAGGGAGAAGGGTAATGGCTACGCCTTC TRBJ1-2 TRBV27 NA